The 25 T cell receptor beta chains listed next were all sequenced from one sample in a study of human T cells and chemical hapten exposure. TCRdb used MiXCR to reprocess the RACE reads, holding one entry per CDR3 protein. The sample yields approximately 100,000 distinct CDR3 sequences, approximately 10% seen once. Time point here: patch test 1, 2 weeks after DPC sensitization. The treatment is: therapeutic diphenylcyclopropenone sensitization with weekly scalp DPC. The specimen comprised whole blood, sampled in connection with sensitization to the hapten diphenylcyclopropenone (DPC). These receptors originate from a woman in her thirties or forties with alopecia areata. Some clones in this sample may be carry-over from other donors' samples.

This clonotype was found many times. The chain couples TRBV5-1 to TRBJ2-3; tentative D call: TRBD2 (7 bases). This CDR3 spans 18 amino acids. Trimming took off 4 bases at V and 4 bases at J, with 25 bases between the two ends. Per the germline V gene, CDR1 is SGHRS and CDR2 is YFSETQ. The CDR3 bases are TGCGCCAGCAGCCCACGACCCCCCGGGGGGCTGGGGGCAGATACGCAGTATTTT. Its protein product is CASSPRPPGGLGADTQYF.

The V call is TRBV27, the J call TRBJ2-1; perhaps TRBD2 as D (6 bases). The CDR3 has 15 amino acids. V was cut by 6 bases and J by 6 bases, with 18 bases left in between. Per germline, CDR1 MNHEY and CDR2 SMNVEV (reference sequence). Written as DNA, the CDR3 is TGTGCCAGCAGGCCCGGAGGACCGGAGGGCAATGAGCAGTTCTTC. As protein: CASRPGGPEGNEQFF.

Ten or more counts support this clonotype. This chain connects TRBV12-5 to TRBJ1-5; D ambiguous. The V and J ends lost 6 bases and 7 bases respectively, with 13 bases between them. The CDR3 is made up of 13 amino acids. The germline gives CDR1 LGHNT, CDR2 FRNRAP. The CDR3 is CASGTVSMQPQHF. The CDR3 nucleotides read TGTGCTAGTGGCACCGTGTCTATGCAGCCCCAGCATTTT.

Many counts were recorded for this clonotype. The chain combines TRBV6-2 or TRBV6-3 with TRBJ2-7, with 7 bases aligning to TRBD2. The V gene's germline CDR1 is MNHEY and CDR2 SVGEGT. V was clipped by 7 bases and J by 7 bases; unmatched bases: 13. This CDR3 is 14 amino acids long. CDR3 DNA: TGTGCCAGCACCCCTAGCGGACCTTACTCGGAGCAGTACTTC. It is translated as CASTPSGPYSEQYF.

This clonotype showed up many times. CDR3 nucleotides: TGTGCCAGCAGCTTAGCGCGGCAGCCTCACTATGGCTACACCTTC. Translating gives CASSLARQPHYGYTF. The rearrangement uses TRBV7-2 and TRBJ1-2; D gene uncertain. The CDR3 totals 15 residues. The V gene's germline CDR1 is SGHTA and CDR2 FQGNSA. V gave up 0 bases and J gave up 3 bases, with 11 bases separating them.

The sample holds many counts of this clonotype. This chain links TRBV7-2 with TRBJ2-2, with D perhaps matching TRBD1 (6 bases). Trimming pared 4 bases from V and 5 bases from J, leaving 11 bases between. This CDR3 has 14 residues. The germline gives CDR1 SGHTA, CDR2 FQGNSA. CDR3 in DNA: TGTGCCAGCAGCTCCAAGGGACAAACCGGGGAGCTGTTTTTT. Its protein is CASSSKGQTGELFF.

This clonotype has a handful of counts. This chain's CDR3 is CASSSTGQGNQPQHF. The CDR3 DNA is TGTGCCAGCAGTTCGACCGGACAGGGCAATCAGCCCCAGCATTTT. J is TRBJ1-5 and V is TRBV6-2 or TRBV6-3, with TRBD1 matching over 7 bases. The CDR3 totals 15 residues. Germline values: CDR1 MNHEY, CDR2 SVGEGT. V was clipped by 4 bases and J by 2 bases; unmatched bases: 5.

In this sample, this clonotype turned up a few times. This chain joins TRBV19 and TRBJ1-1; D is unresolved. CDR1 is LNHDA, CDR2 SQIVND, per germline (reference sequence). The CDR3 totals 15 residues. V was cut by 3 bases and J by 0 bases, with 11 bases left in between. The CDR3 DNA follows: TGTGCCAGTAGTATCTCCGGCCGCATGAACACTGAAGCTTTCTTT. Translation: CASSISGRMNTEAFF.

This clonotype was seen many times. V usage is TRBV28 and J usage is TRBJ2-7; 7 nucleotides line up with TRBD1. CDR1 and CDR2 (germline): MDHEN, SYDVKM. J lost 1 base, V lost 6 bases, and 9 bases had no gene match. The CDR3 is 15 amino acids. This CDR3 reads CASRLTRDSSYEQYF. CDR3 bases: TGTGCCAGCAGGCTCACCCGGGACAGTTCCTACGAGCAGTACTTC. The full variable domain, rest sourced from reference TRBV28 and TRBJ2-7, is DVKVTQSSRYLVKRTGEKVFLECVQDMDHENMFWYRQDPGLGLRLIYFSYDVKMKEKGDIPEGYSVSREKKERFSLILESASTNQTSMYLCASRLTRDSSYEQYFGPGTRLTVT.

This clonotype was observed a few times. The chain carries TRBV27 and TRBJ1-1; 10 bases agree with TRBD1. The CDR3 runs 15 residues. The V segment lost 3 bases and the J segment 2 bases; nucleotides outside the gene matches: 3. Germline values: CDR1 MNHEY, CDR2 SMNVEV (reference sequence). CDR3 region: CASSFGTGANTEAFF. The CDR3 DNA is TGTGCCAGCAGTTTCGGGACAGGGGCAAACACTGAAGCTTTCTTT.

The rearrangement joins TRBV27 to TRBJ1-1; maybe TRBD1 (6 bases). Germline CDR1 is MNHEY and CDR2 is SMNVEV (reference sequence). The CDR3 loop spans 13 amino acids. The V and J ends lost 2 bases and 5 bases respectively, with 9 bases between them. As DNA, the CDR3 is TGTGCCAGCAGTTTAAGGGGGGGAACTGAAGCTTTCTTT. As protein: CASSLRGGTEAFF.

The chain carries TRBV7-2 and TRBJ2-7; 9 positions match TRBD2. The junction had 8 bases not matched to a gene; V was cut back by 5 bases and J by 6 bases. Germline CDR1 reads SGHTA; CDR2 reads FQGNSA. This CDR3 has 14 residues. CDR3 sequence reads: CASSHQREVSEQYF. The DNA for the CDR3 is TGTGCCAGCAGCCACCAGCGGGAGGTGTCCGAGCAGTACTTC.

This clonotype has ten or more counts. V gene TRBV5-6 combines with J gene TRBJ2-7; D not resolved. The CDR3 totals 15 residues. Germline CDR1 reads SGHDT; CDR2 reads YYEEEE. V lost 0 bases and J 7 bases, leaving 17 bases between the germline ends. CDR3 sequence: CASSLGPGQYGEQYF. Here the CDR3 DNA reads TGTGCCAGCAGCTTGGGGCCGGGCCAATATGGGGAGCAGTACTTC.

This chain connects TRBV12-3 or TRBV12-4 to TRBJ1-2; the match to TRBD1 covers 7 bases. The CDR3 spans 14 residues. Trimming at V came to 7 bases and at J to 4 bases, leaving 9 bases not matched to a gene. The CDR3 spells CASTLQGGGYGYTF. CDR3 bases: TGTGCCAGCACTCTGCAGGGGGGAGGCTATGGCTACACCTTC.

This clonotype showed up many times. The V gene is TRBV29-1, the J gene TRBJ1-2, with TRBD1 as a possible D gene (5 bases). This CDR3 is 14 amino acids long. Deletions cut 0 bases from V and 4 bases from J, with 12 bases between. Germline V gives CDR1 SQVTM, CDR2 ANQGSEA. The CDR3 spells CSVEDQRTLYGYTF. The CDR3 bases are TGCAGCGTTGAAGATCAACGGACACTCTATGGCTACACCTTC.

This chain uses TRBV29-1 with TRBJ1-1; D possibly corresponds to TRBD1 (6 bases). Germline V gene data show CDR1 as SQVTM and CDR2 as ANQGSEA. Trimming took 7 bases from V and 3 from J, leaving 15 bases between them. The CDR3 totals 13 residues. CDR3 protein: CSARRGGDTEAFF. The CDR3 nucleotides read TGCAGCGCCCGGCGAGGGGGGGACACTGAAGCTTTCTTT.

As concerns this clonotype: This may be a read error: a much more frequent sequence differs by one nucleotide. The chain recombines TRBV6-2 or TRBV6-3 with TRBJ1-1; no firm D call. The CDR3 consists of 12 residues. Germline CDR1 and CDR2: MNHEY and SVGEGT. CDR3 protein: CTSSYLNTEAFF. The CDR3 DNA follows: TGTACCAGCAGTTACCTGAACACTGAAGCTTTCTTT.

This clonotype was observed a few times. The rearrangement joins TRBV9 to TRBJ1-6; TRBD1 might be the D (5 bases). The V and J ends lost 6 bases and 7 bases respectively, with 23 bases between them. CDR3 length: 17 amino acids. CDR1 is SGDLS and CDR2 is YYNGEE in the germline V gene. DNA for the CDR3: TGTGCCAGCATAGTGTTCCGGGGCCGTGTATTAAATTCACCCCTCCACTTT. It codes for CASIVFRGRVLNSPLHF.

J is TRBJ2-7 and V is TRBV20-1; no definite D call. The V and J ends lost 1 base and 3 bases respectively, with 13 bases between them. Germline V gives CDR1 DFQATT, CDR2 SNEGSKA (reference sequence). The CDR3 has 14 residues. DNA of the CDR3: TGCAGTGCTAGAGGGACGAAGGAACTCTACGAGCAGTACTTC. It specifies CSARGTKELYEQYF.

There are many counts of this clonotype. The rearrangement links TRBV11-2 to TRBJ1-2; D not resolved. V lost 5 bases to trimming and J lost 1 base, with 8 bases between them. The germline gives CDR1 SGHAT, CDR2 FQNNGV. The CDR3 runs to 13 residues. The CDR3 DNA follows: TGTGCCAGCAGCCCGACCTATAACTATGGCTACACCTTC. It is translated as CASSPTYNYGYTF. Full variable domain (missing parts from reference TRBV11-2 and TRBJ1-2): EAGVAQSPRYKIIEKRQSVAFWCNPISGHATLYWYQQILGQGPKLLIQFQNNGVVDDSQLPKDRFSAERLKGVDSTLKIQPAKLEDSAVYLCASSPTYNYGYTFGSGTRLTVV.

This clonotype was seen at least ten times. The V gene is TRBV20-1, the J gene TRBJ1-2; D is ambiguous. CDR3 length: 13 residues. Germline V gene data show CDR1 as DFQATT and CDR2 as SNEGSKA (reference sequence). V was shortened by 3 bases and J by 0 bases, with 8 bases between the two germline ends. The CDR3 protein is CSARSTANYGYTF. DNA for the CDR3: TGCAGTGCTAGGTCAACAGCTAACTATGGCTACACCTTC.

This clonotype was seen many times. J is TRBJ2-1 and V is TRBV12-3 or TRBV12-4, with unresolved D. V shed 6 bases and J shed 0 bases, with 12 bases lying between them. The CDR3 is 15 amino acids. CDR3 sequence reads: CASRLRRASYNEQFF. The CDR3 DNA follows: TGTGCCAGCAGGTTGAGAAGGGCCTCCTACAATGAGCAGTTCTTC.

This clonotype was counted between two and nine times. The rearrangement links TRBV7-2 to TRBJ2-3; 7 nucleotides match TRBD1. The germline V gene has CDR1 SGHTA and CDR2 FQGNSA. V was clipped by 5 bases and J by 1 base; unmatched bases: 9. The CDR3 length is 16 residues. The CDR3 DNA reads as TGTGCCAGCAGCCGACAGGGTATATGGGGCACAGATACGCAGTATTTT. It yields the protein CASSRQGIWGTDTQYF.

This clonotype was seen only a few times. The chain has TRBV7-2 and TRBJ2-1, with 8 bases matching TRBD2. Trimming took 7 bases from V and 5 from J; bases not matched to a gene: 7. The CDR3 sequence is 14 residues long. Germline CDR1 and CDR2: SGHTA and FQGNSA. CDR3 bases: TGTGCCAGCAAAAGACTAGCGAGAGACAATGAGCAGTTCTTC. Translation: CASKRLARDNEQFF.

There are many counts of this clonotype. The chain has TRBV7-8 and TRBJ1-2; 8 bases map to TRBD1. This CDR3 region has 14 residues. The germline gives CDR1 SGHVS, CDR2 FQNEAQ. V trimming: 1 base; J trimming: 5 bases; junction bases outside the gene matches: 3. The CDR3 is CASSLGQGTYGYTF. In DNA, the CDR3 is TGTGCCAGCAGCTTAGGACAGGGGACGTATGGCTACACCTTC.